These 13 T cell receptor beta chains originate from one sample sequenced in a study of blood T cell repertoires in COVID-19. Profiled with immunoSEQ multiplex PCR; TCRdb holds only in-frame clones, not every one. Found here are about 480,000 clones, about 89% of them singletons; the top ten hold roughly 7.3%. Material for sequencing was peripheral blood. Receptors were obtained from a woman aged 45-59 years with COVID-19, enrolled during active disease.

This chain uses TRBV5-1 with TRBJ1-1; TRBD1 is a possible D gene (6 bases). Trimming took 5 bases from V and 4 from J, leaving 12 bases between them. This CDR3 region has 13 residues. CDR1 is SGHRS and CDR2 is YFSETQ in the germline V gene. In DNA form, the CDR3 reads TGCGCCAGCAGAGAGGGCAGGGGCACTGAAGCTTTCTTT. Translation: CASREGRGTEAFF. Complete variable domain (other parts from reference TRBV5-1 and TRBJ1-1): KAGVTQTPRYLIKTRGQQVTLSCSPISGHRSVSWYQQTPGQGLQFLFEYFSETQRNKGNFPGRFSGRQFSNSRSEMNVSTLELGDSALYLCASREGRGTEAFFGQGTRLTVV.

This chain's CDR3 is CASSSLHSSPYEQYF. The CDR3 nucleotides are TGTGCCAGTAGCTCTCTACACAGCTCCCCCTACGAGCAGTACTTC. The gene calls are TRBV19 and TRBJ2-7; no definite D call. The germline gives CDR1 LNHDA, CDR2 SQIVND (reference sequence). The CDR3 covers 15 residues. Trimming took off 6 bases at V and 2 bases at J, with 17 bases between the two ends. The variable domain in full, with the rest retrieved from reference TRBV19 and TRBJ2-7, is DGGITQSPKYLFRKEGQNVTLSCEQNLNHDAMYWYRQDPGQGLRLIYYSQIVNDFQKGDIAEGYSVSREKKESFPLTVTSAQKNPTAFYLCASSSLHSSPYEQYFGPGTRLTVT.

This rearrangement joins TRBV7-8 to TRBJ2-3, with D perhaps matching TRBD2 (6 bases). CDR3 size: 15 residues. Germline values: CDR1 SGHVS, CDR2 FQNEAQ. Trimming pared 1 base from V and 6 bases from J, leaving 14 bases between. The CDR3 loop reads CASSLVGNGGDTQYF. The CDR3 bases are TGTGCCAGCAGCTTAGTGGGCAATGGGGGGGATACGCAGTATTTT.

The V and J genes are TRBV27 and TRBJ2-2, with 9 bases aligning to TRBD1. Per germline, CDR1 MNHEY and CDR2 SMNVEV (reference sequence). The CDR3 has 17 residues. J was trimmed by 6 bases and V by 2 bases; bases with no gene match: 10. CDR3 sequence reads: CASSLIPGQGKSGELFF. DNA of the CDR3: TGTGCCAGCAGTTTAATTCCGGGACAGGGCAAATCCGGGGAGCTGTTTTTT.

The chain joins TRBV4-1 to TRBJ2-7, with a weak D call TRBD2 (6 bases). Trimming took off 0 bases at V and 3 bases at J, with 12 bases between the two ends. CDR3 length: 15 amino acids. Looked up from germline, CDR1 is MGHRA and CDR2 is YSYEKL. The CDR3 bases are TGCGCCAGCAGCCAAGATCCAGCGGGCAGCTACGAGCAGTACTTC. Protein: CASSQDPAGSYEQYF.

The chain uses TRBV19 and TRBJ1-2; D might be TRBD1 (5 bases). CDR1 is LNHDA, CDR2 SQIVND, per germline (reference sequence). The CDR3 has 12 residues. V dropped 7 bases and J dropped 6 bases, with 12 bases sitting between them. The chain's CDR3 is CASKAGRNGYTF. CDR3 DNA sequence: TGTGCCAGTAAGGCAGGGCGTAATGGCTACACCTTC.

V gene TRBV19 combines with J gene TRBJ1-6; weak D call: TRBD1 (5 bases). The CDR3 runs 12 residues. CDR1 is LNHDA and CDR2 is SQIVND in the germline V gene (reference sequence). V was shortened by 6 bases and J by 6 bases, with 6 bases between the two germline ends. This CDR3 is CASSDSNSPLHF. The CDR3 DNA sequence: TGTGCCAGTAGCGACAGTAATTCACCCCTCCACTTT.

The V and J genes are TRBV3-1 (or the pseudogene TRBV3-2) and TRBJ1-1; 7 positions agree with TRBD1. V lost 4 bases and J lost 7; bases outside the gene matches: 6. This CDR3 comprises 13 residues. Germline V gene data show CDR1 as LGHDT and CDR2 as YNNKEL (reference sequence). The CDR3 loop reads CASSRDSAIEAFF. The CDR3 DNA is TGTGCCAGCAGCCGGGACAGTGCAATTGAAGCTTTCTTT.

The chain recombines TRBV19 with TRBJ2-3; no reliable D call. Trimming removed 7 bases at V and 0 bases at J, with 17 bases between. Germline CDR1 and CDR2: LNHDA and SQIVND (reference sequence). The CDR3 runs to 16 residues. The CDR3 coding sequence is TGTGCCAGTACCCCCCGTGGCAGGCCTAGCACAGATACGCAGTATTTT. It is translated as CASTPRGRPSTDTQYF. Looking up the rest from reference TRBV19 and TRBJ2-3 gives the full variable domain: DGGITQSPKYLFRKEGQNVTLSCEQNLNHDAMYWYRQDPGQGLRLIYYSQIVNDFQKGDIAEGYSVSREKKESFPLTVTSAQKNPTAFYLCASTPRGRPSTDTQYFGPGTRLTVL.

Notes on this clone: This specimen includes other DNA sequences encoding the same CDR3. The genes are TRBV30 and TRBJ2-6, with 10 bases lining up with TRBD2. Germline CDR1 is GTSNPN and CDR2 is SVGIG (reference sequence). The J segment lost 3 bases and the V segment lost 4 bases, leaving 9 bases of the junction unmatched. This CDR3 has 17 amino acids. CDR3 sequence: CAWKPAGGYLGANVLTF. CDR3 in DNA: TGTGCCTGGAAACCAGCGGGGGGGTACCTTGGGGCCAACGTCCTGACTTTC.

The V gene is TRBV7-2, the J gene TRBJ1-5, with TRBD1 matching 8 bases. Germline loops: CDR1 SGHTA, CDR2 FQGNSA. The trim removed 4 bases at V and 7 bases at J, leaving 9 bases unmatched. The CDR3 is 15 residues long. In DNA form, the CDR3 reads TGTGCCAGCAGCTCGACCGGGACAGGTAGGCAGCCCCAGCATTTT. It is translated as CASSSTGTGRQPQHF.

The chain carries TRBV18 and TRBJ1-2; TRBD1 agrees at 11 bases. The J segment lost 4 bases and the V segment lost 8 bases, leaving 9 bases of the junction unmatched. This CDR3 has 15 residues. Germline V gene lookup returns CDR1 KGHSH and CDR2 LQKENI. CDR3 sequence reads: CASAGQGAKSYGYTF. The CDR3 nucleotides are TGTGCCAGCGCCGGACAGGGGGCAAAGAGCTATGGCTACACCTTC.

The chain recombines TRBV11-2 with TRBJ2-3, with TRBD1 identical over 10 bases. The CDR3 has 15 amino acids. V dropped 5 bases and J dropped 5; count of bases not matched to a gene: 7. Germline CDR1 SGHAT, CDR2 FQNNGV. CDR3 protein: CASSPTGQGGDTQYF. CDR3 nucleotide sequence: TGTGCCAGCAGCCCAACCGGACAGGGGGGAGATACGCAGTATTTT.